These T cell receptor beta chains were read from a single sample in a study of preoperative IRX-2 immunotherapy in early breast cancer. Assay: immunoSEQ multiplex PCR; the TCRdb copy retains only in-frame clones and omits some. This table has 30,000 to 35,000 clones, 80% to 85% appearing once. The sample here was lymph node tissue, taken from a patient treated with IRX-2 immunotherapy. These receptors came from a human donor with breast cancer. CDR3s include the opening cysteine and the closing phenylalanine or tryptophan. The order of the fields is J gene, D gene, clone size, V gene, CDR3 protein, CDR3 DNA. D genes are given only for firm matches. Expanded clones get a size class; other rows say once, few or many, or leave the size out.

>TRBJ1-4|.|.|TRBV10-2
CASSDLAGRGNEKLFF
TGCGCCAGCAGTGATCTTGCAGGCCGGGGGAATGAAAAACTGTTTTTT
>TRBJ2-7|TRBD1|few|TRBV30
CAWSGDSSYEQYF
TGTGCCTGGAGTGGGGACAGTTCCTACGAGCAGTACTTC
>TRBJ2-5|TRBD2|.|TRBV6-8
CASSYSPSGLQETQYF
TGTGCCAGCAGTTACTCGCCTAGCGGACTCCAAGAGACCCAGTACTTC
>TRBJ2-3|TRBD2|.|TRBV18
CASSPRLAGGLTDTQYF
TGTGCCAGCTCACCTAGATTAGCGGGGGGCCTCACAGATACGCAGTATTTT
>TRBJ2-5|TRBD2|.|TRBV27
CASSPGAGETQETQYF
TGTGCCAGCAGCCCAGGAGCGGGGGAGACCCAAGAGACCCAGTACTTC
>TRBJ2-3|.|.|TRBV19
CASSISRFTDTQYF
TGTGCCAGTAGTATTTCCAGATTCACAGATACGCAGTATTTT
>TRBJ1-5|.|.|TRBV18
CASSPGTLNSNQPQHF
TGTGCCAGCTCCCCCGGGACATTGAATAGCAATCAGCCCCAGCATTTT
>TRBJ1-5|TRBD1|.|TRBV5-1
CASSLGQGGNQPQHF
TGCGCCAGCAGCTTGGGACAGGGAGGCAATCAGCCCCAGCATTTT
>TRBJ1-1|.|.|TRBV19
CASRGGNTEAFF
TGTGCCAGTAGGGGTGGGAACACTGAAGCTTTCTTT
>TRBJ2-5|.|.|TRBV6-8
CATETEGETQYF
TGTGCCACAGAAACAGAGGGAGAGACCCAGTACTTC
>TRBJ2-7|.|.|TRBV6-8
CASSYTAEPIPYEQYF
TGTGCCAGCAGTTACACGGCGGAACCGATTCCCTACGAGCAGTACTTC
>TRBJ2-5|TRBD1|.|TRBV29-1
CSVEGQTGVKTQYF
TGCAGCGTTGAAGGGCAAACAGGGGTGAAGACCCAGTACTTC
>TRBJ2-2|.|.|TRBV19
CASSIALRQITGELFF
TGTGCCAGTAGTATAGCACTTCGACAGATCACCGGGGAGCTGTTTTTT
>TRBJ1-4|.|.|TRBV6-8
CASRLLGEKLFF
TGTGCCAGCAGACTGTTGGGTGAAAAACTGTTTTTT
>TRBJ2-1|.|.|TRBV19
CASSIDRSYNEQFF
TGTGCCAGTAGTATAGACCGCTCCTACAATGAGCAGTTCTTC
>TRBJ1-2|.|.|TRBV28
CASSLPDRYYGYTF
TGTGCCAGCAGTTTGCCAGATCGATACTATGGCTACACCTTC
>TRBJ1-6|.|.|TRBV16
CASSQSTASNSPLHF
TGTGCCAGCAGCCAATCGACAGCAAGTAATTCACCCCTCCACTTT
>TRBJ2-7|.|.|TRBV6-8
CASSYSSTWTESSYEQYF
TGTGCCAGCAGTTACTCCTCTACGTGGACGGAGAGCTCCTACGAGCAGTACTTC
>TRBJ2-3|TRBD2|.|TRBV19
CASRPGLAGPDTQYF
TGTGCCAGTAGGCCGGGACTAGCGGGGCCGGATACGCAGTATTTT
>TRBJ2-2|.|.|TRBV28
CASSFSTGELFF
TGTGCCAGCAGTTTCAGCACCGGGGAGCTGTTTTTT
>TRBJ1-3|.|few|TRBV6-8
CASSYDRGSGNTIYF
TGTGCCAGCAGTTACGACAGAGGATCTGGAAACACCATATATTTT
>TRBJ2-7|.|.|TRBV9
CASSEGLAPNYEQYF
TGTGCCAGCAGCGAGGGGCTAGCTCCGAACTACGAGCAGTACTTC